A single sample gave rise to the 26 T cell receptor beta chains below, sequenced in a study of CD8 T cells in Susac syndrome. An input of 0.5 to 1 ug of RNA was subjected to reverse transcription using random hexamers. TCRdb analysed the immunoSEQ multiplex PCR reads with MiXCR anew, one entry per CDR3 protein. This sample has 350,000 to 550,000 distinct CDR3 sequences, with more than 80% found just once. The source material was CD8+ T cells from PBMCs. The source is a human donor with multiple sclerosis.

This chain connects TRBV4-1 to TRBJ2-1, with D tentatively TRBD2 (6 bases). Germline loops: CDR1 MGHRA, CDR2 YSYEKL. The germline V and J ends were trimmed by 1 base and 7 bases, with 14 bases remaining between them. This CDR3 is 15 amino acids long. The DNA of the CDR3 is TGCGCCAGCAGCCAAGTGGGGGGTGGAATTAATGAGCAGTTCTTC. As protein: CASSQVGGGINEQFF.

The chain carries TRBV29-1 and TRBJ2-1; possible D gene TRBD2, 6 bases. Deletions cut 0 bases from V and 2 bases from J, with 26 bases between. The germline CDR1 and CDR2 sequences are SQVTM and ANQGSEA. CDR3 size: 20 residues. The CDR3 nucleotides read TGCAGCGTTGAAGAACACTTTATTTTAGCGTACGGGAGTGCCTACAATGAGCAGTTCTTC. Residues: CSVEEHFILAYGSAYNEQFF.

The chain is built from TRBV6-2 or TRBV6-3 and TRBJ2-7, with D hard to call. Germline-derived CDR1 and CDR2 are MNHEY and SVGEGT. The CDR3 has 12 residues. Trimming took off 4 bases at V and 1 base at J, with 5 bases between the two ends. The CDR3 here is CASSFNSYEQYF. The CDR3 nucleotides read TGTGCCAGCAGTTTCAATTCCTACGAGCAGTACTTC.

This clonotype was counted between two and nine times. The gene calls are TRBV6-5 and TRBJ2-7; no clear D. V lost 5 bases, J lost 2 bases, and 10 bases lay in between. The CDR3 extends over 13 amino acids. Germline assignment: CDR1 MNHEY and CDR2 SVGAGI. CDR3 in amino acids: CASSLGVPYEQYF. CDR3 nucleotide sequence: TGTGCCAGCAGTCTTGGGGTGCCCTACGAGCAGTACTTC.

CDR3 in amino acids: CASSLGLAGYSGTGELFF. Written as DNA, the CDR3 is TGTGCCAGCAGCTTAGGACTAGCGGGGTACTCTGGGACCGGGGAGCTGTTTTTT. The rearrangement joins TRBV13 to TRBJ2-2; the match to TRBD2 covers 10 bases. Trimming removed 0 bases from V and 5 bases from J; junction bases left unmatched: 9. CDR1 and CDR2 (germline): PRHDT, FYEKMQ (reference sequence). The CDR3 sequence is 18 residues long.

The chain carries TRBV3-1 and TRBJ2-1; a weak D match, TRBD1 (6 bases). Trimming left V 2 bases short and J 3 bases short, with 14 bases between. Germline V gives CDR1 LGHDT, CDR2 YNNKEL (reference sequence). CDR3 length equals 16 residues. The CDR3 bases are TGTGCCAGCAGCCAATCCGACAGGCGAAACTACAATGAGCAGTTCTTC. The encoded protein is CASSQSDRRNYNEQFF.

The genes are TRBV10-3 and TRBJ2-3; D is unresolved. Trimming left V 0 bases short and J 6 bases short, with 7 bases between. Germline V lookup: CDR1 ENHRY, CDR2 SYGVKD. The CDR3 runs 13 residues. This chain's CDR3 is CAISESTQDTQYF. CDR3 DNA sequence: TGTGCCATCAGTGAGTCGACGCAGGATACGCAGTATTTT.

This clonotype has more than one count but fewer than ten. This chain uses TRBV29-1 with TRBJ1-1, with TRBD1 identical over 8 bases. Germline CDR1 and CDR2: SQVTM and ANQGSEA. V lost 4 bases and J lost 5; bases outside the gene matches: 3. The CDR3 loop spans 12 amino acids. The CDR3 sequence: CSVGRGQTEAFF. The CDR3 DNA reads TGCAGCGTTGGCAGGGGGCAAACTGAAGCTTTCTTT.

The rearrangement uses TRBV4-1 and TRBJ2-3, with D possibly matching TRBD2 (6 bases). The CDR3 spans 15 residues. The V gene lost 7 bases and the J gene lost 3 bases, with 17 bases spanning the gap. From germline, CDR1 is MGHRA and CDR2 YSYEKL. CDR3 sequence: CASTRESGGTDTQYF. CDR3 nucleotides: TGCGCCAGCACTCGAGAGTCTGGGGGGACAGATACGCAGTATTTT.

The CDR3 sequence: CASSFLTGGGLADTQYF. CDR3 bases: TGTGCCAGCAGTTTTCTTACCGGCGGGGGGCTCGCAGATACGCAGTATTTT. J is TRBJ2-3 and V is TRBV27, with 8 bases identical to TRBD2. The CDR3 extends over 17 amino acids. With V trimmed by 3 bases and J by 4 bases, 12 bases remained unmatched. The germline V gene has CDR1 MNHEY and CDR2 SMNVEV (reference sequence).

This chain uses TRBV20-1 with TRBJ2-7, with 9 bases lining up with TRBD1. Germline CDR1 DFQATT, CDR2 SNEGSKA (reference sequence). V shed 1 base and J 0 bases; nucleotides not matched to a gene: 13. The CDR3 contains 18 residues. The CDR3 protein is CSARGATDRGSDSYEQYF. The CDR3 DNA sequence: TGCAGTGCTAGAGGTGCCACAGACAGGGGGTCTGACTCCTACGAGCAGTACTTC.

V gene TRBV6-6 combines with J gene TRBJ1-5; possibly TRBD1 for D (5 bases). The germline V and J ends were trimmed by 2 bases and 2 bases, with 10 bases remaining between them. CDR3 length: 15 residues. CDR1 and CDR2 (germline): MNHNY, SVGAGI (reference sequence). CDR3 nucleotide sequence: TGTGCCAGCAGTTACGTTCAGGGTGGCAATCAGCCCCAGCATTTT. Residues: CASSYVQGGNQPQHF.

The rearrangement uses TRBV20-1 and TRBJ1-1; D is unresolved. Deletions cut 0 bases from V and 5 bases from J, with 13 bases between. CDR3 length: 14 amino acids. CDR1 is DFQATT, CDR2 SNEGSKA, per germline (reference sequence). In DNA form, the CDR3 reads TGCAGTGCTAGAGATCGGGTAGGAGGGACTGAAGCTTTCTTT. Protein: CSARDRVGGTEAFF.

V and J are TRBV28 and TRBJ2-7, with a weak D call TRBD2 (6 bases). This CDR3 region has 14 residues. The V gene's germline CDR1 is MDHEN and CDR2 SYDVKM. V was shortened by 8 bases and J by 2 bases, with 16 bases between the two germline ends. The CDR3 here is CASAGTAQAYEQYF. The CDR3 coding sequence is TGTGCCAGCGCCGGGACTGCTCAAGCCTACGAGCAGTACTTC.

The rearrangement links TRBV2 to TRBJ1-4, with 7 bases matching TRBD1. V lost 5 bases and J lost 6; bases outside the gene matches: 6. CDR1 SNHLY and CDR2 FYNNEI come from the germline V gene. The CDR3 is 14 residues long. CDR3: CASSRQGLDEKLFF. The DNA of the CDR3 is TGTGCCAGCAGTCGACAGGGTTTAGATGAAAAACTGTTTTTT.

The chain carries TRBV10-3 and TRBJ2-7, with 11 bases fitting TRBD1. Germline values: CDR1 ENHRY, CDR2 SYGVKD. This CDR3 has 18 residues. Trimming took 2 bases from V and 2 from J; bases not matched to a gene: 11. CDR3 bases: TGTGCCATCAGTGAGGCAGGACAGGGGGCCGTTAGGGCCTACGAGCAGTACTTC. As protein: CAISEAGQGAVRAYEQYF.

This chain's CDR3 is CASSPTGTEVYYGYTF. The CDR3 nucleotides are TGTGCCAGCAGCCCTACCGGGACAGAGGTATACTATGGCTACACCTTC. This sequence joins TRBV13 and TRBJ1-2, with TRBD1 identical over 7 bases. Per germline, CDR1 PRHDT and CDR2 FYEKMQ (reference sequence). V lost 5 bases to trimming and J lost 3 bases; unmatched junction nucleotides: 12. The CDR3 is 16 amino acids.

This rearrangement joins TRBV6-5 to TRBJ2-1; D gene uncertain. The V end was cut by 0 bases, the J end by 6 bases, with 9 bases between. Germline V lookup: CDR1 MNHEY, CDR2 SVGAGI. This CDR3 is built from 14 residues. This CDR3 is CASSYSSVGNEQFF. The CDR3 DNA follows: TGTGCCAGCAGTTACTCGAGTGTCGGCAATGAGCAGTTCTTC.

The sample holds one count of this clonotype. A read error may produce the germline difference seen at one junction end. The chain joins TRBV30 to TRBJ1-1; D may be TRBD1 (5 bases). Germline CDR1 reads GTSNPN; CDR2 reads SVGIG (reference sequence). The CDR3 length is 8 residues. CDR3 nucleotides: TGTGCCTGGAGCTGGGGGACCTTT. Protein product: CAWSWGTF.

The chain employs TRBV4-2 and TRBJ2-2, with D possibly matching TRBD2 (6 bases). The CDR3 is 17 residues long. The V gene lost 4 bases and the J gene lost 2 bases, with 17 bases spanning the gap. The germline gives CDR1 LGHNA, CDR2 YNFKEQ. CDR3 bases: TGTGCCAGCAGCCCCCTAGGGCTAGCGAAAAACACCGGGGAGCTGTTTTTT. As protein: CASSPLGLAKNTGELFF.

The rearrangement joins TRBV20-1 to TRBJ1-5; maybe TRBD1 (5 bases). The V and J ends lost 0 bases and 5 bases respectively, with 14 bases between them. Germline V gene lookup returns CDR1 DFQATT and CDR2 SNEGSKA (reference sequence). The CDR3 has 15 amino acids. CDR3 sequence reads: CSARDHPGDDQPQHF. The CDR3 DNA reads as TGCAGTGCTAGAGATCACCCGGGGGATGATCAGCCCCAGCATTTT.

Here the CDR3 reads CASSINPTGVQNIQYF. In DNA form, the CDR3 reads TGTGCCAGTAGTATAAATCCGACAGGGGTCCAAAACATTCAGTACTTC. V gene TRBV19 combines with J gene TRBJ2-4; 8 bases line up with TRBD1. The CDR3 extends over 16 amino acids. In germline, CDR1 is LNHDA, CDR2 SQIVND (reference sequence). With 2 bases clipped from V and 5 bases from J, the junction kept 8 bases outside the gene matches.

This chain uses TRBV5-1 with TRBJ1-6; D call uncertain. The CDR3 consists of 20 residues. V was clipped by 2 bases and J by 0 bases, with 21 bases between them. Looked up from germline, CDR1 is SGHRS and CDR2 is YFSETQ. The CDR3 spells CASSFRKEDQTSSYNSPLHF. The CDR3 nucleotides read TGCGCCAGCAGCTTCCGCAAGGAGGACCAAACCAGCTCCTATAATTCACCCCTCCACTTT.

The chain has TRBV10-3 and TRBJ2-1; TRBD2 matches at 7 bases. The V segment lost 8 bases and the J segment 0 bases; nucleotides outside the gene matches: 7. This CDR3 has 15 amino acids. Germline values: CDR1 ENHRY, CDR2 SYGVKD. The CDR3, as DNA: TGTGCCATCCTAGCGGAAGTGGGCTCCTACAATGAGCAGTTCTTC. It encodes CAILAEVGSYNEQFF.

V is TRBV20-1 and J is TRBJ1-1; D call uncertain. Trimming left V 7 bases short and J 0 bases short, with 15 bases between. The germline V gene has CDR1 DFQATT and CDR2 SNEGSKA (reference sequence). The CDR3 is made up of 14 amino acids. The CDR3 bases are TGCAGTGTCCCGAACTGGGTAATGAACACTGAAGCTTTCTTT. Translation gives CSVPNWVMNTEAFF.

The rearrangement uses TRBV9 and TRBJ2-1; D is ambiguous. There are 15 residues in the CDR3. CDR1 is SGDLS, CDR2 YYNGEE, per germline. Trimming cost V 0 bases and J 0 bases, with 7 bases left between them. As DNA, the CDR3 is TGTGCCAGCAGCGTAGGACTTGGCTCCTACAATGAGCAGTTCTTC. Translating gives CASSVGLGSYNEQFF.